This T cell receptor (beta chain) was recovered during a study of T cells in Graves' hyperthyroidism and ophthalmopathy. About the study: At the time of initial diagnosis and before any treatment, peripheral blood was collected.

This clonotype occurred many times. No antigen is known for it. Study-level results: Among clonotypes expanded in thyroid above 0.001, most were also found in blood.

Lactation, pregnancy, other autoimmune disease or uncontrolled infection excluded patients. This sample holds PBMCs from approximately 10 ml fresh peripheral blood. The V and J ends lost 2 bases and 7 bases respectively, with 11 bases between them. This CDR3 has 13 residues. Germline loops: CDR1 SGHTA, CDR2 FQGTGA. It was RNA transcripts that yielded the amplified TCR beta CDR3 regions. Primed by the HTBI set, a first-round RT-PCR was run on the TCR CDR3. TCRdb processed the multiplex PCR reads anew with MiXCR; each CDR3 protein has one entry. Of 450,000 to 650,000 distinct CDR3 sequences listed, about 15% are singletons.

Sequencing was done on a sample of blood. The receptor's source is a woman between 18 and 29 years old with Graves' ophthalmopathy. The rearrangement links TRBV7-3 to TRBJ1-1; unclear D gene. In DNA, the CDR3 is TGTGCCAGCAGCTTATACGGGAATAATGAAGCTTTCTTT. Translated, it gives CASSLYGNNEAFF.